This T cell receptor beta chain was retrieved from a study of T cell repertoires in cytomegalovirus infection. The overall study: It can be stated that public TCR beta signatures indicated CMV infection as well as a matching HLA type.

Germline V CDR1 and CDR2: SQVTM, ANQGSEA. The CDR3 totals 15 residues. V was trimmed by 4 bases and J by 0 bases, leaving 13 bases between them. A single record per CDR3 protein comes from TCRdb applying MiXCR to the reads. The table records almost 500,000 distinct CDR3 sequences, about 11% of them present only once. The rearrangement joins TRBV29-1 to TRBJ1-3; D is uncertain. The sequenced sample consisted of PBMCs. This TCR was sampled from a human donor in good health (CMV status not recorded). Some clones in this sample may be carry-over from other donors' samples. This chain's CDR3 is CSVAGSSDSGNTIYF. The CDR3 region has the DNA TGCAGCGTTGCTGGCAGTTCCGACTCTGGAAACACCATATATTTT.